Listed below are T cell receptor beta chains from one sample, sequenced in a study of shared clonotypes between healthy human individuals. This table comes from immunoSEQ multiplex PCR, and its TCRdb copy is limited to in-frame clones, with some not included. The table has roughly 2.1 million clones, approximately 94% seen once. Sequenced material: naive CD8+ T cells from PBMCs. The receptor source for this set is a man younger than 30 in good health. Some clones in this sample may be carry-over from other donors' samples. The CDR3 runs from the conserved cysteine through the conserved F or W. Each record gives: V gene, D gene, clone size, J gene, CDR3 protein, CDR3 DNA. The D gene is left open where the match is weak. Size tells how often a clone was seen (once, few, many) or the class of an expanded clone, and some rows leave it out.

TRBV28	.	.	TRBJ1-2	CASSLKGLNYGYTF	TGTGCCAGCAGTTTAAAGGGCCTCAACTATGGCTACACCTTC
TRBV4-3	TRBD2	.	TRBJ2-5	CASSQGLAGIETQYF	TGCGCCAGCAGCCAAGGACTAGCGGGAATAGAGACCCAGTACTTC
TRBV27	.	.	TRBJ2-1	CASTSDFDEQFF	TGTGCCAGCACCTCGGACTTCGATGAGCAGTTCTTC
TRBV2	TRBD2	.	TRBJ2-7	CASSAGLAGERSYEQYF	TGTGCCAGCAGTGCAGGACTAGCGGGAGAACGGTCCTACGAGCAGTACTTC
TRBV28	TRBD1	.	TRBJ2-2	CASRLTGQGIGELFF	TGTGCCAGCCGACTTACGGGACAGGGTATCGGGGAGCTGTTTTTT
TRBV14	.	.	TRBJ2-5	CASSQGVGDPQETQYF	TGTGCCAGCAGCCAGGGGGTCGGAGACCCTCAAGAGACCCAGTACTTC
TRBV29-1	.	.	TRBJ2-7	CSVGGPFYEQYF	TGCAGCGTTGGGGGTCCCTTCTACGAGCAGTACTTC
TRBV9	.	.	TRBJ1-2	CASSGRGHGYTF	TGTGCCAGCAGCGGCAGGGGCCATGGCTACACCTTC
TRBV6-1	.	.	TRBJ2-7	CASSEYRVYEQYF	TGTGCCAGCAGTGAATATCGTGTCTACGAGCAGTACTTC
TRBV13	.	once	TRBJ2-2	CASSFSGELFF	TGTGCCAGCAGCTTCTCCGGGGAGCTGTTTTTT
TRBV9	TRBD2	.	TRBJ2-7	CASSPVAGTSYEQYF	TGTGCCAGCAGCCCCGTAGCGGGCACCTCCTACGAGCAGTACTTC
TRBV29-1	.	once	TRBJ1-1	CSVIVGSSNTEAFF	TGCAGCGTGATCGTAGGCTCCTCGAACACTGAAGCTTTCTTT
TRBV6-5	TRBD2	.	TRBJ2-7	CASSYPSGGEQYF	TGTGCCAGCAGTTACCCTAGCGGGGGAGAGCAGTACTTC
TRBV5-6	.	.	TRBJ1-2	CASSLGTAVYGYTF	TGTGCCAGCAGCTTGGGGACAGCGGTTTATGGCTACACCTTC
TRBV18	TRBD2	.	TRBJ2-7	CASSPQLLLAGAPYEQYF	TGTGCCAGCTCACCACAGCTCTTACTAGCGGGAGCCCCCTACGAGCAGTACTTC
TRBV19	.	.	TRBJ1-5	CASSLNDSPHQPQHF	TGTGCCAGTAGTCTTAACGACAGCCCCCATCAGCCCCAGCATTTT
TRBV11-2	.	.	TRBJ1-3	CASSLSTGRIMRHTIYF	TGTGCCAGCAGCTTATCTACGGGGCGCATAATGAGGCACACCATATATTTT
TRBV29-1	TRBD2	once	TRBJ2-1	CSAVLAGGSYNEQFF	TGCAGCGCTGTACTAGCGGGAGGATCCTACAATGAGCAGTTCTTC
TRBV11-2	TRBD2	.	TRBJ2-2	CASSYGLAGTFF	TGTGCCAGCAGCTACGGACTAGCGGGGACTTTTTTT
TRBV10-3	TRBD2	.	TRBJ2-7	CAIRLAGDEQYF	TGTGCCATCAGACTAGCGGGAGACGAGCAGTACTTC
TRBV7-9	.	.	TRBJ2-7	CASSTSEQYF	TGTGCCAGCAGTACCTCCGAGCAGTACTTC
TRBV7-9	TRBD1	.	TRBJ1-2	CASSFGVWDRRKDGYTF	TGTGCCAGCAGCTTTGGGGTTTGGGACAGGAGAAAGGATGGCTACACCTTC
TRBV19	.	.	TRBJ1-1	CATQKQGTEAFF	TGTGCCACCCAGAAACAGGGCACTGAAGCTTTCTTT
TRBV27	.	.	TRBJ2-7	CASRQTVSSYEQYF	TGTGCCAGCCGGCAGACAGTTAGCTCCTACGAGCAGTACTTC
TRBV27	TRBD1	.	TRBJ1-5	CASSLTGGLNQPQHF	TGTGCCAGCAGTTTGACAGGGGGCCTCAATCAGCCCCAGCATTTT
TRBV5-6	.	.	TRBJ1-6	CASSLDSDSPLHF	TGTGCCAGCAGCTTGGACAGTGATTCACCCCTCCACTTT
TRBV28	.	.	TRBJ2-7	CASGRQTYEQYF	TGTGCCAGCGGCCGCCAAACCTACGAGCAGTACTTC
TRBV7-9	.	.	TRBJ1-1	CASSLYLGMNTEAFF	TGTGCCAGCAGCTTATACCTGGGCATGAACACTGAAGCTTTCTTT
TRBV13	.	once	TRBJ1-5	CASSLRGSNQPQHF	TGTGCCAGCAGCTTACGAGGGAGCAATCAGCCCCAGCATTTT
TRBV4-1	.	.	TRBJ1-1	CASSQLLGVNTEAFF	TGCGCCAGCAGCCAATTGTTAGGGGTCAACACTGAAGCTTTCTTT
TRBV28	TRBD2	.	TRBJ2-7	CASRSSGRAYEQYF	TGTGCCAGCAGGTCAAGCGGGAGGGCCTACGAGCAGTACTTC
TRBV4-3	TRBD1	.	TRBJ2-2	CASSQGTGYPGELFF	TGCGCCAGCAGCCAGGGGACAGGGTATCCCGGGGAGCTGTTTTTT
TRBV28	TRBD1	.	TRBJ1-1	CASSRDRKHFMNTEAFF	TGTGCCAGCAGTCGGGACAGGAAACATTTTATGAACACTGAAGCTTTCTTT
TRBV27	.	once	TRBJ1-2	CASGRFDGYTF	TGTGCCAGCGGTAGGTTCGATGGCTACACCTTC
TRBV25-1	.	.	TRBJ1-4	CASSEAGGTNEKLFF	TGTGCCAGCAGTGAAGCCGGGGGCACCAATGAAAAACTGTTTTTT
TRBV7-9	TRBD2	.	TRBJ2-1	CASSLHFLAGHEQFF	TGTGCCAGCAGCTTACATTTTCTAGCGGGTCATGAGCAGTTCTTC
TRBV27	.	few	TRBJ2-2	CASSPLNTGELFF	TGTGCCAGCAGTCCGTTAAACACCGGGGAGCTGTTTTTT
TRBV28	TRBD1	.	TRBJ2-5	CASRPDRGAIETQYF	TGTGCCAGCAGACCAGACAGGGGAGCTATCGAGACCCAGTACTTC
TRBV7-8	.	.	TRBJ2-2	CASSLAGYGGELFF	TGTGCCAGCAGCTTAGCGGGGTATGGCGGGGAGCTGTTTTTT
TRBV28	.	.	TRBJ1-1	CASSLTTSNTEAFF	TGTGCCAGCAGTTTAACGACTTCTAACACTGAAGCTTTCTTT